A single sample gave rise to the 21 T cell receptor beta chains below, sequenced in a study of T cells in Graves' hyperthyroidism and ophthalmopathy (dated 2019 in TCRdb). The library was produced with multiplex PCR. For sequencing, an Illumina HiSeq 2000 was employed. The TCR beta CDR3 regions were amplified from RNA transcripts. The TCR CDR3 was subjected to a first round of RT-PCR using the HTBI primer set and the Qiagen OneStep RT-PCR kit. TCRdb passed the public sequencing reads through fastp at Q25 and MiXCR, retaining productive beta sequences. Entries that share a CDR3 protein sequence are merged under the most common genes and DNA. The table for this sample lists about 37,000 distinct CDR3 sequences; under 60% of them were counted only once. The leading ten clones occupy about a sixth of the sample. Sequenced: blood. The receptors originated from a middle-aged man with Graves' ophthalmopathy.

Many counts were recorded for this clonotype. The chain recombines TRBV5-1 with TRBJ2-7; tentatively, D is TRBD1 (7 bases). The V and J ends lost 4 bases and 3 bases respectively, with 17 bases between them. Germline loops: CDR1 SGHRS, CDR2 YFSETQ. CDR3 length equals 15 residues. CDR3 coding DNA: TGCGCCAGCAGCCGTGACAGGGCCGGGGGCTACGAGCAGTACTTC. It translates to CASSRDRAGGYEQYF.

The rearrangement joins TRBV20-1 to TRBJ2-1, with TRBD2 as a possible D gene (6 bases). CDR1 DFQATT and CDR2 SNEGSKA come from the germline V gene (reference sequence). V was pared by 6 bases and J by 4 bases, with 13 bases between. This CDR3 contains 13 residues. The CDR3 DNA follows: TGCAGTGCAGGGACTGTTCTTTACAATGAGCAGTTCTTC. Translation: CSAGTVLYNEQFF.

This clonotype was seen repeatedly, ten times or more. The V and J genes are TRBV6-1 and TRBJ2-7; TRBD2 aligns across 8 bases. The V gene's germline CDR1 is MNHNS and CDR2 SASEGT. The CDR3 sequence is 15 residues long. J gave up 0 bases and V 6 bases, and 7 bases lay outside the gene matches. CDR3 nucleotide sequence: TGTGCCAGCAGCCTCCGTGCGGGGGGCTCCTACGAGCAGTACTTC. Translated: CASSLRAGGSYEQYF.

This clonotype was counted many times. The rearrangement joins TRBV6-1 to TRBJ1-3; D call uncertain. V lost 6 bases and J 0 bases, leaving 6 bases between the germline ends. This CDR3 spans 13 amino acids. Germline CDR1 is MNHNS and CDR2 is SASEGT. The CDR3 sequence: CASRRDSGNTIYF. The CDR3 DNA follows: TGTGCCAGCAGAAGGGACTCTGGAAACACCATATATTTT.

The CDR3 region has the DNA TGCAGTGCTAGTTCGGCGTGGTCTGGAAACACCTTC. Encoded protein: CSASSAWSGNTF. This chain links TRBV20-1 with TRBJ1-2; no definite D call. From germline, CDR1 is DFQATT and CDR2 SNEGSKA (reference sequence). The CDR3 contains 12 residues. The V end was cut by 3 bases, the J end by 12 bases, with 17 bases between.

The V and J genes are TRBV25-1 and TRBJ2-2, with TRBD2 as a possible D gene (6 bases). Germline V gene sequence: CDR1 MGHDK, CDR2 SYGVNS. Trimming pared 3 bases from V and 3 bases from J, leaving 11 bases between. CDR3 length equals 15 residues. The CDR3 spells CASSDGPSDTGELFF. DNA of the CDR3: TGTGCCAGCAGTGACGGTCCTAGCGACACCGGGGAGCTGTTTTTT.

Many counts were recorded for this clonotype. This sequence joins TRBV20-1 and TRBJ1-5; D perhaps matches TRBD1 (5 bases). This CDR3 spans 14 amino acids. Trimming removed 0 bases at V and 3 bases at J, with 9 bases between. Germline-derived CDR1 and CDR2 are DFQATT and SNEGSKA (reference sequence). CDR3 nucleotide sequence: TGCAGTGCTAGAGATCAGGGTACCAATCAGCCCCAGCATTTT. Translated, it gives CSARDQGTNQPQHF.

This clonotype was found many times. The chain recombines TRBV28 with TRBJ2-7; D is uncertain. The CDR3 consists of 11 residues. Germline-derived CDR1 and CDR2 are MDHEN and SYDVKM. V lost 7 bases to trimming and J lost 7 bases, with 11 bases between them. CDR3 region: CASTGGLEQYF. CDR3 sequence (DNA): TGTGCCAGCACGGGTGGTTTGGAGCAGTACTTC.

This clonotype was counted ten times or more. V is TRBV19 and J is TRBJ2-3, with D unresolved. The CDR3 sequence is 13 residues long. Germline V gives CDR1 LNHDA, CDR2 SQIVND (reference sequence). The V end lost 4 bases, the J end lost 5 bases, and 10 bases lay between the germline ends. In nucleotides, the CDR3 is TGTGCCAGTAGTAAACAGCCCGGAGATACGCAGTATTTT. Its translation: CASSKQPGDTQYF.

This clonotype is deemed medium-sized (0.01 to 0.1%). The gene calls are TRBV20-1 and TRBJ2-5; possible D gene TRBD2, 6 bases. The CDR3 spans 15 residues. From germline, CDR1 is DFQATT and CDR2 SNEGSKA (reference sequence). The V end was cut by 5 bases, the J end by 5 bases, with 21 bases between. This chain's CDR3 is CSAATGGSSWETQYF. Here the CDR3 DNA reads TGCAGTGCTGCCACCGGGGGATCGTCGTGGGAGACCCAGTACTTC.

The chain couples TRBV20-1 to TRBJ2-3; 9 bases align to TRBD2. This CDR3 is 16 amino acids long. Germline CDR1 DFQATT, CDR2 SNEGSKA (reference sequence). V lost 0 bases and J lost 2; bases outside the gene matches: 6. The CDR3 region has the DNA TGCAGTGCTAGAGAACGAGGCGGGGGGGACACAGATACGCAGTATTTT. Its translation is CSARERGGGDTDTQYF.

Turning to this clonotype: One end of the junction fails to match germline, which may point to a read error. The chain carries TRBV4-1 and TRBJ2-5; 9 nucleotides match TRBD1. CDR1 MGHRA and CDR2 YSYEKL come from the germline V gene. This CDR3 comprises 15 residues. This CDR3 reads CTSSPLATGGETQYF. CDR3 sequence (DNA): TGCACCAGCAGCCCCCTGGCGACAGGGGGAGAGACCCAGTACTTC.

The sample holds one count of this clonotype. V and J are TRBV5-4 and TRBJ2-7; the D gene is possibly TRBD1 (6 bases). V was cut by 4 bases and J by 3 bases, with 20 bases left in between. The CDR3 is 16 amino acids. Germline V gene sequence: CDR1 SGHNT, CDR2 YYREEE (reference sequence). The CDR3 protein is CASSPTGAGASYEQYF. The CDR3 bases are TGTGCCAGCAGCCCCACCGGGGCAGGGGCCAGCTACGAGCAGTACTTC.

As for this clonotype: Lacking the conserved final phenylalanine or tryptophan, this CDR3 likely reflects a read error. V is TRBV19 and J is TRBJ1-1; no clear D gene. V was cut by 2 bases and J by 6 bases, with 4 bases left in between. CDR1 and CDR2 from the germline V gene are LNHDA and SQIVND (reference sequence). The CDR3 has 11 residues. In nucleotides, the CDR3 is TGTGCCAGTAGTATATTATCTGAAGCTTTCACT. Encoded protein: CASSILSEAFT.

This clonotype was picked up many times. The V call is TRBV29-1, the J call TRBJ1-2, with unresolved D. Trimming removed 4 bases at V and 8 bases at J, with 14 bases between. This CDR3 contains 12 residues. Germline CDR1 reads SQVTM; CDR2 reads ANQGSEA. The CDR3 DNA sequence: TGCAGCGTTGTAGAGGGTTTGTGGGGCTACACCTTC. This translates into CSVVEGLWGYTF. Combining the CDR3 with reference TRBV29-1 and TRBJ1-2 gives the whole variable domain SAVISQKPSRDICQRGTSLTIQCQVDSQVTMMFWYRQQPGQSLTLIATANQGSEATYESGFVIDKFPISRPNLTFSTLTVSNMSPEDSSIYLCSVVEGLWGYTFGSGTRLTVV.

This clonotype rates as medium-sized. This chain uses TRBV7-4 with TRBJ2-7; D is possibly TRBD1 (5 bases). CDR1 is SGHVT and CDR2 is SQSDAQ in the germline V gene. V lost 7 bases and J lost 5, with 21 bases in between. This CDR3 is built from 15 residues. For the CDR3, the DNA is TGTGCCAGCACCTCCCTCCAGGGAACAAGCAACGAGCAGTACTTC. Encoded protein: CASTSLQGTSNEQYF.

Concerning this clonotype: The germline gene is not matched at one end of the junction; a read error may be the cause. J is TRBJ2-7 and V is TRBV3-1; 14 nucleotides match TRBD2. The CDR3 covers 16 residues. Germline CDR1 is LGHDT and CDR2 is YNNKEL (reference sequence). The CDR3 reads CAGSQKGTSGRGEEYF. The DNA for the CDR3 is TGTGCCGGCAGCCAAAAGGGGACTAGCGGGAGAGGCGAGGAGTACTTC.

Notes on this clonotype: The junction does not match germline at one end; this may be a read error. The CDR3 loop is CASSMEQAVRTDTLYF. CDR3 coding DNA: TGCGCCAGCAGCATGGAACAGGCTGTACGCACAGATACGCTGTATTTT. The rearrangement links TRBV5-1 to TRBJ2-3; possibly TRBD1 for D (5 bases). There are 16 residues in the CDR3. CDR1 is SGHRS and CDR2 is YFSETQ in the germline V gene.

The table lists this clonotype with a count of one. The junction differs from germline at one of its ends, possibly a read error. The gene calls are TRBV11-2 and TRBJ2-7, with 8 bases aligning to TRBD2. Looked up from germline, CDR1 is SGHAT and CDR2 is FQNNGV. This CDR3 has 14 residues. The CDR3: CATGQGLASYERYF. DNA for the CDR3: TGTGCCACCGGACAAGGACTAGCTTCCTACGAGCGGTACTTC.

The chain uses TRBV10-1 and TRBJ1-1; D is perhaps TRBD1 (6 bases). V lost 4 bases to trimming and J lost 0 bases, with 9 bases between them. CDR1 is WNHNN and CDR2 is SYGVQD in the germline V gene (reference sequence). CDR3 length equals 14 residues. The CDR3 here is CASSVDSMNTEAFF. The CDR3 nucleotides read TGCGCCAGCAGTGTGGACAGCATGAACACTGAAGCTTTCTTT.

In its sample, this clonotype was seen once. Likely a read error: the CDR3 ends without its conserved phenylalanine or tryptophan. The DNA is omitted, as the CDR3 cannot be located on it reliably, and the CDR3 follows TCRdb's listing. The genes are TRBV7-2 and TRBJ2-7; no DNA check was done on the table's D call, TRBD1. The CDR3 numbers 15 amino acids, ends counted. Looked up from germline, CDR1 is SGHTA and CDR2 is FQGNSA. CDR3 sequence reads: CASSKTGVDSYELYL.